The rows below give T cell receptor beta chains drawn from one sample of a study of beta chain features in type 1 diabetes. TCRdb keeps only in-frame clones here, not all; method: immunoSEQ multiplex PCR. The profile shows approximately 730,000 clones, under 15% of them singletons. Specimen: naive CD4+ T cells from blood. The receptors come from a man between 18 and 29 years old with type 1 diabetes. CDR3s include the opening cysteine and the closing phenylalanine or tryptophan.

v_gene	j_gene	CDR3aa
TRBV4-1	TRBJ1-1	CASSRQLNTEAFF
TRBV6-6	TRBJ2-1	CASSRGTGGVQDEQFF
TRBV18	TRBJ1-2	CASSPTQGAGYGYTF
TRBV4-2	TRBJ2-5	CASSQGGTTDETQYF
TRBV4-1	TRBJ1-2	CASSQGGTESGTF
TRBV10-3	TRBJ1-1	CAITEGANTEAFF
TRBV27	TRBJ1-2	CASSPLGVDGYTF
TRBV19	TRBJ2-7	CASSPLRDRAYEQYF
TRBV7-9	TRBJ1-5	CASSLKGPNQPQHF
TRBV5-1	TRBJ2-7	CASSPGTSGGEQYF
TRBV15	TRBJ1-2	CATSRDGTTGYGYTF
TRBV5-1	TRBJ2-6	CASSLVEAGANVLTF
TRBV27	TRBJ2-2	CASSFNRGPTGELFF
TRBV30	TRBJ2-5	CAWKRDSLQETQYF
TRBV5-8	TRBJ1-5	CASSLATVTDSNQPQHF
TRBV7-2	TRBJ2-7	CASSLSQGPYEQYF
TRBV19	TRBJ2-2	CASSIGYTGELFF
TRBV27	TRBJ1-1	CASSLWTGGNTEAFF
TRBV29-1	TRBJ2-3	CSVEATGGGADTQYF
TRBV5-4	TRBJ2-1	CASSSALGQGNEQFF
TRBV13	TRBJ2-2	CASSSTGSRSNTGELFF
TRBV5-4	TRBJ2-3	CASAGTGTDTQYF
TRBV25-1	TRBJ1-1	CASSPGQNTEAFF
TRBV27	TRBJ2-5	CASSFLQGAQYF
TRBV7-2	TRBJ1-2	CASSRETGSGSYYGYTF
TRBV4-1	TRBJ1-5	CASSQEGGTGGPQPQHF
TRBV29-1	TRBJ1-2	CSVGPGYTF
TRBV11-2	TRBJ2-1	CASSPAGGPYNEQFF
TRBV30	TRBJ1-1	CAWGNGDTEAFF
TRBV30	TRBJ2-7	CAWSGGYEQYF
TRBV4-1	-	CASSQTGGGEQYF
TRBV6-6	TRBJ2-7	CAISESPSGEQYF
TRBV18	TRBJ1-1	CASRPAGESEAFF
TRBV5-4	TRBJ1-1	CASSWDRANTEAFF
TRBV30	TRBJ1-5	CAWDTGSGRNQPQHF
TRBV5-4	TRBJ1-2	CASSFDGNYGYTF
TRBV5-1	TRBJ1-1	CASSSIRNTEAFF
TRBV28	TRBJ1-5	CASSPVSGLSNQPQHF
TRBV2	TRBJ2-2	CASSPTSGGTGELFF
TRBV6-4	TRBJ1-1	CASSRQGGSTEAFF
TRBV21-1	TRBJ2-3	CASRRRGYTQYF
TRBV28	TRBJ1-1	CASSLRGVEAFF
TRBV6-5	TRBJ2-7	CASSSGSEQYF
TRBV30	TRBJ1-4	CAWSVRPLNEKLFF
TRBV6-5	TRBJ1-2	CASSSGDYGYTF
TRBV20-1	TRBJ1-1	CSASGQVEAFF